A single TCR beta chain is shown here with its context. Its specificity is not known. This entry comes from a study of cytomegalovirus exposure and HLA in healthy donors. Overall study findings and caveats: CMV serostatus was the only immune exposure information that was available. Earlier analysis yielded a pattern in which most TCR beta V segments were productive about 90% or about 30% of the time. Indistinguishable V segments such as TRBV6-2 and TRBV6-3 were excluded.

V shed 4 bases and J 4 bases; nucleotides not matched to a gene: 6. This CDR3 comprises 14 residues. Germline CDR1 is SGHNT and CDR2 is YYREEE (reference sequence). 13 Jbeta primers and 60 Vbeta primers were used for the PCR. Profiled with immunoSEQ multiplex PCR; TCRdb holds only in-frame clones, not every one. Of under 140,000 clones in the sample, about three quarters are singletons; the top ten hold 1% to 1.5%. V usage is TRBV5-4 and J usage is TRBJ2-7, with 9 bases lining up with TRBD1. The sequencing sample was made of PBMCs. This clonotype was obtained from a woman in her twenties or thirties in good health and CMV-seronegative. CDR3 nucleotide sequence: TGTGCCAGCAGCACAGGACAGGGGTTGTACGAGCAGTACTTC. Its translation is CASSTGQGLYEQYF. The full variable domain, rest sourced from reference TRBV5-4 and TRBJ2-7, is ETGVTQSPTHLIKTRGQQVTLRCSSQSGHNTVSWYQQALGQGPQFIFQYYREEENGRGNFPPRFSGLQFPNYSSELNVNALELDDSALYLCASSTGQGLYEQYFGPGTRLTVT.